Following are 5 T cell receptor beta chains from one sample sequenced in a study of blood T cell repertoires in COVID-19. Profiling relied on immunoSEQ multiplex PCR, and the TCRdb table lists in-frame clones only, not all of them. The sample carries tens of thousands of clones, 65% to 90% recorded once. Sequencing was performed on peripheral blood. These receptors originate from an elderly man with acute or convalescent COVID-19.

The chain employs TRBV12-3 or TRBV12-4 and TRBJ2-7; D is undetermined. This CDR3 contains 12 residues. Trimming left V 2 bases short and J 6 bases short, with 8 bases between. In DNA form, the CDR3 reads TGTGCCAGCAGTTTAAGGAGAAGCGAGCAGTACTTC. Translated: CASSLRRSEQYF.

This clone showed up just a few times. In nucleotides, the CDR3 is TGTGCCAGCAGTTTATCGCAACAGGGGGACGAGCAGTACTTC. Translation gives CASSLSQQGDEQYF. This sequence joins TRBV27 and TRBJ2-7; 8 bases match TRBD1. The V and J ends lost 0 bases and 5 bases, in that order; junction bases with no gene match: 3. CDR1 is MNHEY, CDR2 SMNVEV, per germline (reference sequence). The CDR3 is made up of 14 amino acids.

This sequence joins TRBV14 and TRBJ1-1, with D possibly matching TRBD1 (6 bases). Germline-derived CDR1 and CDR2 are SGHDN and FVKESK. V was trimmed by 1 base and J by 6 bases, leaving 15 bases between them. This CDR3 has 15 amino acids. The CDR3 spells CASSQVGGKGAEAFF. The CDR3 bases are TGTGCCAGCAGCCAAGTCGGTGGCAAGGGGGCTGAAGCTTTCTTT.

The chain combines TRBV20-1 with TRBJ1-2; maybe TRBD1 (5 bases). The CDR3 has 10 amino acids. V dropped 5 bases and J dropped 10 bases, with 11 bases sitting between them. Germline-derived CDR1 and CDR2 are DFQATT and SNEGSKA (reference sequence). The CDR3 sequence: CSAGRGDYTF. Here the CDR3 DNA reads TGCAGTGCTGGACGGGGGGACTACACCTTC.

This clone was detected only a few times. The CDR3 DNA sequence: TGCGCCAGCAGCCAAGATCACGGAGTAACCAAAAACATTCAGTACTTC. It is translated as CASSQDHGVTKNIQYF. The V and J genes are TRBV4-3 and TRBJ2-4; D gene uncertain. Trimming left V 0 bases short and J 2 bases short, with 11 bases between. The CDR3 covers 16 residues. Germline assignment: CDR1 LGHNA and CDR2 YSLEER.